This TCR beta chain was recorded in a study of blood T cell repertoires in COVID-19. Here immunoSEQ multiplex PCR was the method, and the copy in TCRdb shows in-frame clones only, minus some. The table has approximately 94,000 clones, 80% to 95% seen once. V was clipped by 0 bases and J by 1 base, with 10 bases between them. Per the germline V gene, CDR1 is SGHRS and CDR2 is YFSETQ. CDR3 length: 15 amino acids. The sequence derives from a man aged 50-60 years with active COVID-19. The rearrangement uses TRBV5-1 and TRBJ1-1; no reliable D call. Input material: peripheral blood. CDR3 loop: CASSLDPRTNTEAFF. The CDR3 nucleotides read TGCGCCAGCAGCTTGGACCCGAGAACGAACACTGAAGCTTTCTTT.